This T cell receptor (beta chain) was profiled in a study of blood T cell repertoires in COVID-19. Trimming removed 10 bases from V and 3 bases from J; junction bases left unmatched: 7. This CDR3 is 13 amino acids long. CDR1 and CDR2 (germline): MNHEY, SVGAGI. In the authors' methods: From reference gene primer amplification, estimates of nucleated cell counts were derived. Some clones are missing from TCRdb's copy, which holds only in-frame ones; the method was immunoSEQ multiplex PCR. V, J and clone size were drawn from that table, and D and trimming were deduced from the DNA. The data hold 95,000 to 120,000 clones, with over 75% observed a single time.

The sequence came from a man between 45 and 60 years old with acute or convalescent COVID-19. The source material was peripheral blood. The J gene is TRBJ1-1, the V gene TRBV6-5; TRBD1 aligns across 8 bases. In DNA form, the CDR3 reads TGTGCCATCGTGACAGGGGTCGACACTGAAGCTTTCTTT. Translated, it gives CAIVTGVDTEAFF.